The 22 T cell receptor beta chains below all came from one sample that was sequenced in a study of shared clonotypes between healthy human individuals. Measured with immunoSEQ multiplex PCR; TCRdb has only the in-frame clones, and not every one. The data hold 740,000 or so clones, with approximately 73% observed a single time. The source material was memory CD4+ T cells sorted from blood. Described subset: CD45RA-negative fraction. Source of these receptors: a woman in her twenties or thirties in good health.

The V gene is TRBV9, the J gene TRBJ1-5; D is uncertain. The CDR3 consists of 15 residues. The V end was cut by 0 bases, the J end by 0 bases, with 7 bases between. From germline, CDR1 is SGDLS and CDR2 YYNGEE. CDR3 nucleotide sequence: TGTGCCAGCAGCGTAGGTTCAAGTAGCAATCAGCCCCAGCATTTT. It yields the protein CASSVGSSSNQPQHF.

The chain joins TRBV5-1 to TRBJ1-1; tentative D call: TRBD1 (6 bases). CDR1 and CDR2 from the germline V gene are SGHRS and YFSETQ. CDR3 length equals 15 residues. V was clipped by 4 bases and J by 7 bases, with 20 bases between them. The DNA of the CDR3 is TGCGCCAGCAGCACGGACAGTGGGGGGGTTAGTGAAGCTTTCTTT. Protein sequence: CASSTDSGGVSEAFF. Using reference TRBV5-1 and TRBJ1-1 for the parts outside the CDR3, the full variable domain is KAGVTQTPRYLIKTRGQQVTLSCSPISGHRSVSWYQQTPGQGLQFLFEYFSETQRNKGNFPGRFSGRQFSNSRSEMNVSTLELGDSALYLCASSTDSGGVSEAFFGQGTRLTVV.

V is TRBV19 and J is TRBJ1-3; 9 bases agree with TRBD1. The CDR3 sequence is 16 residues long. In germline, CDR1 is LNHDA, CDR2 SQIVND (reference sequence). Germline trimming cut 5 bases from V and 4 bases from J; bases unmatched to any gene: 9. The chain's CDR3 is CASSADTGGTGNTIYF. The CDR3 DNA follows: TGTGCCAGTAGTGCCGACACAGGGGGCACGGGAAACACCATATATTTT.

The chain is built from TRBV6-6 and TRBJ1-5, with D uncertain. Germline lookup yields CDR1 MNHNY and CDR2 SVGAGI (reference sequence). The germline V and J ends were trimmed by 6 bases and 3 bases, with 9 bases remaining between them. The CDR3 is made up of 13 amino acids. The CDR3 coding sequence is TGTGCCAGCAGCCTTAGGAACAATCAGCCCCAGCATTTT. Translating it yields CASSLRNNQPQHF.

J is TRBJ2-1 and V is TRBV6-4; 8 nucleotides line up with TRBD2. V dropped 4 bases and J dropped 7; count of bases not matched to a gene: 6. The CDR3 is made up of 14 amino acids. CDR1 and CDR2 (germline): MRHNA, SNTAGT. The CDR3 nucleotides read TGTGCCAGCAGTGTTGCGGGAGGTTCTAATGAGCAGTTCTTC. Its translation is CASSVAGGSNEQFF.

The chain carries TRBV9 and TRBJ2-6; the D gene is possibly TRBD1 (6 bases). The CDR3 is made up of 16 amino acids. The V end was cut by 4 bases, the J end by 0 bases, with 11 bases between. Germline assignment: CDR1 SGDLS and CDR2 YYNGEE. As DNA, the CDR3 is TGTGCCAGCAGCTTCCGGACAGTCTCTGGGGCCAACGTCCTGACTTTC. Translating gives CASSFRTVSGANVLTF.

This chain uses TRBV7-9 with TRBJ2-1; perhaps TRBD2 as D (6 bases). Germline V gene sequence: CDR1 SEHNR, CDR2 FQNEAQ (reference sequence). Trimming pared 7 bases from V and 3 bases from J, leaving 13 bases between. This CDR3 is built from 14 residues. CDR3 nucleotides: TGTGCCAGCAACCGGGACTCACACTACAATGAGCAGTTCTTC. Amino acids: CASNRDSHYNEQFF. The complete variable domain, with remaining parts taken from reference TRBV7-9 and TRBJ2-1, reads DTGVSQNPRHKITKRGQNVTFRCDPISEHNRLYWYRQTLGQGPEFLTYFQNEAQLEKSRLLSDRFSAERPKGSFSTLEIQRTEQGDSAMYLCASNRDSHYNEQFFGPGTRLTVL.

V is TRBV19 and J is TRBJ1-4; the D gene is possibly TRBD1 (6 bases). This CDR3 spans 14 amino acids. Trimming took 3 bases from V and 6 from J, leaving 11 bases between them. CDR1 is LNHDA, CDR2 SQIVND, per germline (reference sequence). CDR3 amino acids: CASSIMKGDEKLFF. Here the CDR3 DNA reads TGTGCCAGTAGTATTATGAAGGGGGATGAAAAACTGTTTTTT.

V is TRBV25-1 and J is TRBJ2-1; D call uncertain. V lost 3 bases to trimming and J lost 7 bases, with 7 bases between them. The CDR3 contains 12 residues. Germline values: CDR1 MGHDK, CDR2 SYGVNS. The CDR3 loop is CASSEGLNEQFF. As DNA, the CDR3 is TGTGCCAGCAGTGAGGGCCTTAATGAGCAGTTCTTC.

CDR3 in DNA: TGTGCCAGCAGTGACGGGGGGAGAGGCACAGATACGCAGTATTTT. Translating gives CASSDGGRGTDTQYF. The chain has TRBV2 and TRBJ2-3; 7 nucleotides align to TRBD2. The CDR3 extends over 15 amino acids. The J segment lost 1 base and the V segment lost 3 bases, leaving 4 bases of the junction unmatched. Germline assignment: CDR1 SNHLY and CDR2 FYNNEI. Looking up the rest from reference TRBV2 and TRBJ2-3 gives the full variable domain: EPEVTQTPSHQVTQMGQEVILRCVPISNHLYFYWYRQILGQKVEFLVSFYNNEISEKSEIFDDQFSVERPDGSNFTLKIRSTKLEDSAMYFCASSDGGRGTDTQYFGPGTRLTVL.

The J gene is TRBJ2-7, the V gene TRBV18; D is perhaps TRBD2 (5 bases). V gave up 2 bases and J gave up 2 bases, with 13 bases separating them. The CDR3 totals 15 residues. Germline loops: CDR1 KGHSH, CDR2 LQKENI. The CDR3 loop reads CASSPDYLQTYEQYF. Written as DNA, the CDR3 is TGTGCCAGCTCACCAGACTATCTACAGACCTACGAGCAGTACTTC. Looking up the rest from reference TRBV18 and TRBJ2-7 gives the full variable domain: NAGVMQNPRHLVRRRGQEARLRCSPMKGHSHVYWYRQLPEEGLKFMVYLQKENIIDESGMPKERFSAEFPKEGPSILRIQQVVRGDSAAYFCASSPDYLQTYEQYFGPGTRLTVT.

With regard to this clone: Other DNA sequences in the same sample also yield this CDR3. V gene TRBV20-1 combines with J gene TRBJ2-5; D call uncertain. V was trimmed by 6 bases and J by 2 bases, leaving 4 bases between them. Per germline, CDR1 DFQATT and CDR2 SNEGSKA (reference sequence). The CDR3 contains 10 residues. The CDR3 is CSAQQETQYF. In DNA form, the CDR3 reads TGCAGTGCACAGCAAGAGACCCAGTACTTC.

This chain joins TRBV5-1 and TRBJ2-7; 7 nucleotides align to TRBD1. From germline, CDR1 is SGHRS and CDR2 YFSETQ. This CDR3 region has 18 residues. V gave up 4 bases and J gave up 0 bases; unmatched junction bases: 16. The CDR3 loop is CASSPETWTGPRSYEQYF. CDR3 in DNA: TGCGCCAGCAGCCCGGAAACCTGGACAGGCCCCCGCTCCTACGAGCAGTACTTC.

The V call is TRBV7-2, the J call TRBJ2-1, with TRBD2 matching 7 bases. The CDR3 is 15 residues long. Germline lookup yields CDR1 SGHTA and CDR2 FQGNSA. The J segment lost 5 bases and the V segment lost 5 bases, leaving 9 bases of the junction unmatched. CDR3 in DNA: TGTGCCAGCAGCCCCTCGGCGGGAGTTCACAATGAGCAGTTCTTC. This gives the protein CASSPSAGVHNEQFF.

This chain uses TRBV27 with TRBJ2-7; D call uncertain. Germline CDR1 reads MNHEY; CDR2 reads SMNVEV (reference sequence). The CDR3 has 14 amino acids. Trimming removed 3 bases from V and 4 bases from J, with 13 bases in between. For the CDR3, the DNA is TGTGCCAGCAGTTTTACCGGGCCGATGTACGAGCAGTACTTC. Translating it yields CASSFTGPMYEQYF.

This clone was detected only a few times. The V and J genes are TRBV2 and TRBJ1-1, with D perhaps matching TRBD1 (5 bases). The CDR3 length is 14 residues. Trimming stripped 4 bases from V and 2 bases from J, with 11 bases between. Germline loops: CDR1 SNHLY, CDR2 FYNNEI. For the CDR3, the DNA is TGTGCCAGCAGTGGGCAGGGAACCAACACTGAAGCTTTCTTT. This gives the protein CASSGQGTNTEAFF.

This clone was picked up one time. The gene calls are TRBV7-2 and TRBJ2-2; D not resolved. Germline CDR1 reads SGHTA; CDR2 reads FQGNSA. CDR3 size: 15 residues. V shed 0 bases and J shed 6 bases, with 11 bases lying between them. CDR3 amino acids: CASSLAGKVSGELFF. The CDR3 DNA reads TGTGCCAGCAGCTTAGCGGGGAAGGTTTCCGGGGAGCTGTTTTTT.

This sequence joins TRBV29-1 and TRBJ2-7; TRBD2 matches at 12 bases. Trimming took 4 bases from V and 2 from J; bases not matched to a gene: 3. Germline V gene data show CDR1 as SQVTM and CDR2 as ANQGSEA. This CDR3 spans 14 amino acids. CDR3 nucleotides: TGCAGCGTTGTGACTAGCGGGAGTCCCTACGAGCAGTACTTC. It encodes CSVVTSGSPYEQYF.

The genes are TRBV6-5 and TRBJ2-7, with D perhaps TRBD1 (6 bases). This CDR3 has 15 residues. V lost 5 bases and J lost 11, with 25 bases in between. The germline gives CDR1 MNHEY, CDR2 SVGAGI. The CDR3 spells CASSATEQGSKLEYF. As DNA, the CDR3 is TGTGCCAGCAGTGCGACCGAACAGGGATCGAAGTTGGAGTACTTC.

The V and J genes are TRBV9 and TRBJ2-7; TRBD2 matches at 8 bases. CDR1 is SGDLS, CDR2 YYNGEE, per germline. Germline trimming cut 4 bases from V and 2 bases from J; bases unmatched to any gene: 8. This CDR3 contains 15 residues. CDR3 protein: CASSLGLAAPYEQYF. CDR3 sequence (DNA): TGTGCCAGCAGCCTAGGACTAGCAGCTCCCTACGAGCAGTACTTC.

V usage is TRBV5-1 and J usage is TRBJ2-7, with 13 bases that match TRBD2. V trimming: 4 bases; J trimming: 0 bases; junction bases outside the gene matches: 7. Germline-derived CDR1 and CDR2 are SGHRS and YFSETQ. This CDR3 is 17 amino acids long. The chain's CDR3 is CASSLGTSGESSYEQYF. CDR3 sequence (DNA): TGCGCCAGCAGCCTCGGGACTAGCGGGGAGAGCTCCTACGAGCAGTACTTC.

This sequence joins TRBV4-1 and TRBJ1-1; D ambiguous. This CDR3 spans 14 amino acids. The ends were cut back, 3 bases at V and 4 bases at J, with 12 bases in the middle. The germline V gene has CDR1 MGHRA and CDR2 YSYEKL. As DNA, the CDR3 is TGCGCCAGCAGCCACCCTGGACGAGGCACTGAAGCTTTCTTT. This codes for CASSHPGRGTEAFF.